The T cell receptor (beta chain) described here comes from a study of cytomegalovirus exposure and HLA in healthy donors. Germline V gene sequence: CDR1 SGHRS, CDR2 YFSETQ. The CDR3 runs to 17 residues. V shed 4 bases and J shed 7 bases, with 23 bases lying between them. Primers for the PCR totalled 60 Vbeta and 13 Jbeta. The data were produced by immunoSEQ multiplex PCR, yet TCRdb's version contains in-frame clones alone and is incomplete. The profile shows hundreds of thousands of clones, 76% of them singletons. What was sequenced was PBMCs. The source of this sequence is a man between 18 and 29 years old in good health and CMV-seronegative. The V gene is TRBV5-1, the J gene TRBJ2-2; perhaps TRBD1 as D (6 bases). DNA of the CDR3: TGCGCCAGCAGCCCTCATAATAACAGGGAAATGGGCGGGGAGCTGTTTTTT. Its protein product is CASSPHNNREMGGELFF.